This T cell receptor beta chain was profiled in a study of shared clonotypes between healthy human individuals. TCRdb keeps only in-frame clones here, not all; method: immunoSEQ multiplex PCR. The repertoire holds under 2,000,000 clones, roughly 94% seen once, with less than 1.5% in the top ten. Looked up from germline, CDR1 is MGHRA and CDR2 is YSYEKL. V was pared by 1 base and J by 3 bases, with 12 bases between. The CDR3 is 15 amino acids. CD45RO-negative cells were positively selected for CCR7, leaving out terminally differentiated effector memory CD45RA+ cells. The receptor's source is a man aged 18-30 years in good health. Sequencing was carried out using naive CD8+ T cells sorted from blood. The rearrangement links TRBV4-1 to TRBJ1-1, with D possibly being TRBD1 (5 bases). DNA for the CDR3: TGCGCCAGCAGCCAAGGACCGGGACTGGACACTGAAGCTTTCTTT. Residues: CASSQGPGLDTEAFF.